These 21 T cell receptor beta chains were all obtained from the same sample, sequenced in a study of blood T cell repertoires in COVID-19. Using immunoSEQ multiplex PCR, the repertoire was profiled, and TCRdb retains in-frame clones only, with some absent. The sample records about 150,000 clones, roughly nine tenths being singletons. Sequenced material: PBMCs or T cells enriched from blood (not recorded which). Receptor source: a woman aged 40 to 50 who had been exposed to COVID-19.

This chain joins TRBV6-5 and TRBJ2-7; 7 bases are shared with TRBD2. The CDR3 totals 13 residues. Germline V lookup: CDR1 MNHEY, CDR2 SVGAGI. J gave up 6 bases and V 6 bases, and 8 bases lay outside the gene matches. The CDR3 protein is CASSPGTNFEQYF. As DNA, the CDR3 is TGTGCCAGCAGCCCCGGGACTAATTTCGAGCAGTACTTC.

The chain is built from TRBV29-1 and TRBJ2-5; 8 bases match TRBD2. Trimming took 3 bases from V and 7 from J; bases not matched to a gene: 13. The CDR3 covers 15 residues. The germline gives CDR1 SQVTM, CDR2 ANQGSEA. CDR3: CSVDVASGPLGTQYF. The DNA for the CDR3 is TGCAGCGTTGATGTGGCTAGCGGGCCCCTCGGGACCCAGTACTTC. The entire variable domain, with the rest obtained from reference TRBV29-1 and TRBJ2-5, is as follows: SAVISQKPSRDICQRGTSLTIQCQVDSQVTMMFWYRQQPGQSLTLIATANQGSEATYESGFVIDKFPISRPNLTFSTLTVSNMSPEDSSIYLCSVDVASGPLGTQYFGPGTRLLVL.

The chain uses TRBV6-1 and TRBJ1-1; D remains unclear. This CDR3 has 11 amino acids. V lost 3 bases and J 6 bases, leaving 5 bases between the germline ends. The germline gives CDR1 MNHNS, CDR2 SASEGT. The CDR3 bases are TGTGCCAGCAGTGATTTCGCTGAAGCTTTCTTT. Its translation: CASSDFAEAFF.

The V call is TRBV9, the J call TRBJ1-3; D not certain. The CDR3 length is 13 residues. V lost 4 bases and J lost 0, with 5 bases in between. Per the germline V gene, CDR1 is SGDLS and CDR2 is YYNGEE. The CDR3 loop reads CASSPSSGNTIYF. DNA for the CDR3: TGTGCCAGCAGCCCTAGCTCTGGAAACACCATATATTTT.

V and J are TRBV9 and TRBJ1-4, with a weak D call TRBD1 (5 bases). With 1 base removed from V and 0 bases from J, the gap between germline ends came to 10 bases. Germline V gene data show CDR1 as SGDLS and CDR2 as YYNGEE. The CDR3 runs to 16 residues. CDR3 coding DNA: TGTGCCAGCAGCGTATCAGGGTGGGCAACTAATGAAAAACTGTTTTTT. Its translation: CASSVSGWATNEKLFF.

CDR3 nucleotides: TGTGCCAGCTCCCAGAACCAGGGCGGCACCGGGGAGCTGTTTTTT. It translates to CASSQNQGGTGELFF. The genes are TRBV18 and TRBJ2-2, with a tentative D call TRBD1 (5 bases). This CDR3 is 15 amino acids long. V was shortened by 6 bases and J by 4 bases, with 15 bases between the two germline ends. Per the germline V gene, CDR1 is KGHSH and CDR2 is LQKENI.

The V call is TRBV19, the J call TRBJ1-4, with a possible D match to TRBD1 (5 bases). CDR3 length: 15 amino acids. CDR1 and CDR2 from the germline V gene are LNHDA and SQIVND (reference sequence). V shed 11 bases and J shed 1 base, with 17 bases lying between them. This CDR3 is CACGEGMVTNEKLFF. CDR3 bases: TGTGCCTGTGGGGAGGGGATGGTAACTAATGAAAAACTGTTTTTT.

Only one count was recorded for this clone. This sequence joins TRBV5-1 and TRBJ2-1, with D tentatively TRBD2 (6 bases). Trimming left V 3 bases short and J 7 bases short, with 8 bases between. This CDR3 is built from 12 residues. Germline assignment: CDR1 SGHRS and CDR2 YFSETQ. CDR3 protein: CASSSGGNEQFF. DNA for the CDR3: TGCGCCAGCAGCTCCGGGGGAAATGAGCAGTTCTTC.

The chain is built from TRBV19 and TRBJ2-6; D not certain. Trimming took off 7 bases at V and 1 base at J, with 8 bases between the two ends. Looked up from germline, CDR1 is LNHDA and CDR2 is SQIVND (reference sequence). The CDR3 length is 14 residues. The CDR3 loop is CASKSMSGANVLTF. In nucleotides, the CDR3 is TGTGCCAGTAAAAGCATGTCTGGGGCCAACGTCCTGACTTTC.

The genes are TRBV15 and TRBJ2-4; 10 nucleotides line up with TRBD1. V lost 5 bases to trimming and J lost 3 bases; unmatched junction nucleotides: 1. This CDR3 has 14 amino acids. Germline CDR1 LNHNV, CDR2 YYDKDF (reference sequence). CDR3 loop: CATSGDRGKNIQYF. In nucleotides, the CDR3 is TGTGCCACCAGCGGGGACAGGGGCAAAAACATTCAGTACTTC.

This rearrangement joins TRBV4-1 to TRBJ1-2; D not certain. CDR1 and CDR2 (germline): MGHRA, YSYEKL. The germline V and J ends were trimmed by 1 base and 2 bases, with 11 bases remaining between them. This CDR3 is 15 amino acids long. CDR3 amino acids: CASSQVPDSNYGYTF. The CDR3 region has the DNA TGCGCCAGCAGCCAAGTTCCGGACTCCAACTATGGCTACACCTTC.

This clone was recorded only once. The V call is TRBV6-6, the J call TRBJ1-3; 7 positions match TRBD1. V was clipped by 2 bases and J by 4 bases; unmatched bases: 5. The germline V gene encodes CDR1 MNHNY and CDR2 SVGAGI (reference sequence). The CDR3 has 15 amino acids. The CDR3 spells CASSYKGGEGNTIYF. The CDR3 DNA reads TGTGCCAGCAGTTACAAAGGGGGCGAGGGAAACACCATATATTTT.

V gene TRBV2 combines with J gene TRBJ1-4; the D gene is possibly TRBD1 (6 bases). The CDR3 sequence is 15 residues long. The germline gives CDR1 SNHLY, CDR2 FYNNEI. The V and J ends lost 7 bases and 8 bases respectively, with 20 bases between them. This CDR3 is CASTERARGREKLFF. In nucleotides, the CDR3 is TGTGCCAGCACCGAAAGGGCCAGGGGTAGAGAAAAACTGTTTTTT. The variable domain in full, with the rest retrieved from reference TRBV2 and TRBJ1-4, is EPEVTQTPSHQVTQMGQEVILRCVPISNHLYFYWYRQILGQKVEFLVSFYNNEISEKSEIFDDQFSVERPDGSNFTLKIRSTKLEDSAMYFCASTERARGREKLFFGSGTQLSVL.

The chain joins TRBV27 to TRBJ2-1; D is unclear. This CDR3 is built from 14 residues. Per germline, CDR1 MNHEY and CDR2 SMNVEV (reference sequence). Trimming removed 1 base at V and 8 bases at J, with 12 bases between. CDR3 DNA: TGTGCCAGCAGTTTATTGGCTCCCCAGGATGAGCAGTTCTTC. Translating gives CASSLLAPQDEQFF.

CDR3 residues: CASSLEDRTILDGYTF. The CDR3, as DNA: TGTGCCAGCAGCTTGGAGGACAGGACCATCCTGGATGGCTACACCTTC. V gene TRBV5-6 combines with J gene TRBJ1-2; 7 nucleotides line up with TRBD1. This CDR3 has 16 amino acids. Trimming at V came to 0 bases and at J to 6 bases, leaving 11 bases not matched to a gene. Germline V gene sequence: CDR1 SGHDT, CDR2 YYEEEE.

This sequence joins TRBV5-1 and TRBJ2-3; D possibly corresponds to TRBD1 (5 bases). V was trimmed by 5 bases and J by 6 bases, leaving 16 bases between them. The CDR3 is 14 residues long. Per germline, CDR1 SGHRS and CDR2 YFSETQ. CDR3 DNA sequence: TGCGCCAGCAGGTCCAGGGAAATGACGGATACGCAGTATTTT. It is translated as CASRSREMTDTQYF. The whole variable domain, remainder taken from reference TRBV5-1 and TRBJ2-3, is KAGVTQTPRYLIKTRGQQVTLSCSPISGHRSVSWYQQTPGQGLQFLFEYFSETQRNKGNFPGRFSGRQFSNSRSEMNVSTLELGDSALYLCASRSREMTDTQYFGPGTRLTVL.

J is TRBJ1-2 and V is TRBV5-1; tentatively, D is TRBD1 (6 bases). This CDR3 contains 16 residues. V shed 4 bases and J shed 8 bases, with 24 bases lying between them. From germline, CDR1 is SGHRS and CDR2 YFSETQ. The DNA for the CDR3 is TGCGCCAGCAGCCAAGGAGGGGGGGACATACGACTCGGCTACACCTTC. It encodes CASSQGGGDIRLGYTF.

This chain connects TRBV3-1 (or the pseudogene TRBV3-2) to TRBJ2-3; TRBD2 agrees at 11 bases. V dropped 8 bases and J dropped 4; count of bases not matched to a gene: 11. CDR1 and CDR2 (germline): LGHDT, YNNKEL (reference sequence). The CDR3 loop spans 16 amino acids. The CDR3 DNA reads TGTGCCAGCGCCCCCCCTTATAGCGGGGGGGCAGATACGCAGTATTTT. It encodes CASAPPYSGGADTQYF.

The gene calls are TRBV6-5 and TRBJ2-5; D call uncertain. The CDR3 has 10 amino acids. Trimming took off 10 bases at V and 3 bases at J, with 6 bases between the two ends. The germline CDR1 and CDR2 sequences are MNHEY and SVGAGI. CDR3 bases: TGTGCCACCCAAAAAGAGACCCAGTACTTC. It specifies CATQKETQYF.

The chain joins TRBV7-9 to TRBJ2-1; D remains ambiguous. This CDR3 has 15 amino acids. Trimming removed 3 bases at V and 0 bases at J, with 9 bases between. Germline V CDR1 and CDR2: SEHNR, FQNEAQ (reference sequence). This chain's CDR3 is CASSFVQNSYNEQFF. The CDR3 region has the DNA TGTGCCAGCAGCTTCGTACAAAACTCCTACAATGAGCAGTTCTTC. Drawing the rest from reference TRBV7-9 and TRBJ2-1, the complete variable domain is DTGVSQNPRHKITKRGQNVTFRCDPISEHNRLYWYRQTLGQGPEFLTYFQNEAQLEKSRLLSDRFSAERPKGSFSTLEIQRTEQGDSAMYLCASSFVQNSYNEQFFGPGTRLTVL.

V is TRBV7-8 and J is TRBJ1-4, with a possible D match to TRBD1 (6 bases). V was pared by 5 bases and J by 6 bases, with 13 bases between. Germline-derived CDR1 and CDR2 are SGHVS and FQNEAQ. There are 14 residues in the CDR3. DNA of the CDR3: TGTGCCAGCAGCGCCGGGACACTCCATGAAAAACTGTTTTTT. Translation: CASSAGTLHEKLFF.